This is a list of T cell receptor beta chains from one sample in a study of cytomegalovirus exposure and HLA in healthy donors. The repertoire was sequenced with immunoSEQ multiplex PCR; TCRdb's copy has only in-frame clones and lacks some. The table has roughly 150,000 clones, 70% to 85% seen once; the top ten hold 1.1% to 1.5%. The sample taken for sequencing was PBMCs. The receptors originated from a male donor in good health and CMV-seronegative. Each CDR3 is given with its conserved first and last residue. Fields, in order: V gene, clone size, J gene, D gene, CDR3 protein, CDR3 DNA. The D gene is left open where the match is weak. Not every row has a clone size; where given, it reads once, few, many or a size class.

v_call: TRBV6-5; clone_size: -; j_call: TRBJ2-3; d_call: TRBD2; cdr3_aa: CASSYGLAADTQYF; cdr3_nt: TGTGCCAGCAGTTACGGACTAGCGGCAGATACGCAGTATTTT
v_call: TRBV7-3; clone_size: -; j_call: TRBJ2-1; d_call: TRBD1; cdr3_aa: CASSLGTGGFEQFF; cdr3_nt: TGTGCCAGCAGCTTAGGGACAGGGGGCTTTGAGCAGTTCTTC
v_call: TRBV19; clone_size: -; j_call: TRBJ2-1; d_call: TRBD1; cdr3_aa: CASNSRQGLGSEQFF; cdr3_nt: TGTGCCAGTAATTCCCGACAGGGGCTTGGGAGTGAGCAGTTCTTC
v_call: TRBV11-3; clone_size: -; j_call: TRBJ2-7; d_call: TRBD2; cdr3_aa: CASSLDRGEEALPSYEQYF; cdr3_nt: TGTGCCAGCAGCTTAGATCGGGGGGAGGAAGCGCTGCCCTCCTACGAGCAGTACTTC
v_call: TRBV4-3; clone_size: -; j_call: TRBJ2-2; d_call: -; cdr3_aa: CASSSHPPGTRGTGELFF; cdr3_nt: TGCGCCAGCAGCTCCCACCCACCGGGGACACGCGGCACCGGGGAGCTGTTTTTT
v_call: TRBV18; clone_size: -; j_call: TRBJ2-7; d_call: TRBD1; cdr3_aa: CASSLNRGQFDEQYF; cdr3_nt: TGTGCCAGCTCACTTAACAGGGGACAGTTCGACGAGCAGTACTTC
v_call: TRBV4-1; clone_size: -; j_call: TRBJ2-3; d_call: -; cdr3_aa: CASSQDLERTQYF; cdr3_nt: TGCGCCAGCAGCCAAGATCTCGAGCGTACGCAGTATTTT
v_call: TRBV10-2; clone_size: few; j_call: TRBJ2-7; d_call: TRBD2; cdr3_aa: CASSGGSGGSSSYEQYF; cdr3_nt: TGCGCCAGCAGTGGTGGTAGCGGGGGTTCGAGCTCCTACGAGCAGTACTTC
v_call: TRBV28; clone_size: -; j_call: TRBJ1-6; d_call: -; cdr3_aa: CASSSEFSLHF; cdr3_nt: TGTGCCAGCAGTTCGGAGTTTTCCCTCCACTTT
v_call: TRBV6-5; clone_size: few; j_call: TRBJ2-5; d_call: -; cdr3_aa: CASSRTNNQETQYF; cdr3_nt: TGTGCCAGCTCCAGGACAAATAATCAAGAGACCCAGTACTTC
v_call: TRBV7-9; clone_size: -; j_call: TRBJ1-1; d_call: TRBD1; cdr3_aa: CASSLNRGPWLDTEAFF; cdr3_nt: TGTGCCAGCAGCTTAAACAGGGGGCCTTGGCTGGACACTGAAGCTTTCTTT
v_call: TRBV4-2; clone_size: once; j_call: TRBJ2-3; d_call: TRBD2; cdr3_aa: CASSQGLAGGDTQYF; cdr3_nt: TGTGCCAGCAGCCAGGGACTAGCGGGAGGCGATACGCAGTATTTT
v_call: TRBV5-1; clone_size: -; j_call: TRBJ2-2; d_call: TRBD2; cdr3_aa: CASRLAVNTGELFF; cdr3_nt: TGCGCCAGCCGCCTAGCGGTGAACACCGGGGAGCTGTTTTTT
v_call: TRBV4-3; clone_size: -; j_call: TRBJ2-1; d_call: TRBD2; cdr3_aa: CASSQAYSGGARNEQFF; cdr3_nt: TGCGCCAGCAGCCAAGCTTATAGCGGGGGGGCGAGAAATGAGCAGTTCTTC
v_call: TRBV9; clone_size: -; j_call: TRBJ2-1; d_call: TRBD2; cdr3_aa: CASDPSGGLLSYNEQFF; cdr3_nt: TGTGCCAGCGATCCTAGCGGGGGCCTACTCTCCTACAATGAGCAGTTCTTC
v_call: TRBV5-4; clone_size: few; j_call: TRBJ2-3; d_call: -; cdr3_aa: CASSLGPGDTQYF; cdr3_nt: TGTGCCAGCAGCTTGGGTCCGGGAGATACGCAGTATTTT
v_call: TRBV28; clone_size: -; j_call: TRBJ2-3; d_call: -; cdr3_aa: CASSTRDTQYF; cdr3_nt: TGTGCCAGCAGTACCAGGGATACGCAGTATTTT
v_call: TRBV6-5; clone_size: -; j_call: TRBJ1-1; d_call: TRBD1; cdr3_aa: CASSKTGGGSEAFF; cdr3_nt: TGTGCCAGCAGTAAGACAGGGGGGGGATCTGAAGCTTTCTTT
v_call: TRBV19; clone_size: -; j_call: TRBJ1-6; d_call: -; cdr3_aa: CASSIGGAGRSPLHF; cdr3_nt: TGTGCCAGTAGTATCGGTGGGGCAGGCAGGTCACCCCTCCACTTT
v_call: TRBV5-5; clone_size: -; j_call: TRBJ2-7; d_call: -; cdr3_aa: CASSLTLAYEQYF; cdr3_nt: TGTGCCAGCAGCTTGACACTAGCATACGAGCAGTACTTC
v_call: TRBV19; clone_size: -; j_call: TRBJ1-4; d_call: TRBD1; cdr3_aa: CASSWDRGNEKLFF; cdr3_nt: TGTGCCAGTAGTTGGGACAGGGGGAATGAAAAACTGTTTTTT
v_call: TRBV4-3; clone_size: -; j_call: TRBJ1-2; d_call: -; cdr3_aa: CASSQGQDLIYGYTF; cdr3_nt: TGCGCCAGCAGCCAAGGACAGGACCTCATATATGGCTACACCTTC
v_call: TRBV19; clone_size: -; j_call: TRBJ2-5; d_call: TRBD2; cdr3_aa: CASSSGSGGQETQYF; cdr3_nt: TGTGCCAGTAGTAGCGGTAGCGGGGGACAAGAGACCCAGTACTTC
v_call: TRBV27; clone_size: -; j_call: TRBJ2-2; d_call: -; cdr3_aa: CASSLGRIGELFF; cdr3_nt: TGTGCCAGCAGTTTGGGGAGAATCGGGGAGCTGTTTTTT
v_call: TRBV6-1; clone_size: -; j_call: TRBJ2-1; d_call: -; cdr3_aa: CASSETTGSSYNEQFF; cdr3_nt: TGTGCCAGCAGTGAGACGACAGGAAGCTCCTACAATGAGCAGTTCTTC
v_call: TRBV6-1; clone_size: -; j_call: TRBJ2-4; d_call: TRBD1; cdr3_aa: CASSATGASIQYF; cdr3_nt: TGTGCCAGCAGTGCGACAGGGGCAAGCATTCAGTACTTC
v_call: TRBV4-3; clone_size: -; j_call: TRBJ2-2; d_call: -; cdr3_aa: CASSQTQGFAGELFF; cdr3_nt: TGCGCCAGCAGCCAGACGCAGGGGTTCGCCGGGGAGCTGTTTTTT
v_call: TRBV4-3; clone_size: -; j_call: TRBJ1-6; d_call: -; cdr3_aa: CASSQDTGNSPLHF; cdr3_nt: TGCGCCAGCAGCCAAGATACGGGGAACTCACCCCTCCACTTT
v_call: TRBV7-9; clone_size: -; j_call: TRBJ1-3; d_call: -; cdr3_aa: CASSPIQARTSSGNTIYF; cdr3_nt: TGTGCCAGCAGCCCTATTCAGGCCCGGACATCCTCTGGAAACACCATATATTTT
v_call: TRBV7-2; clone_size: -; j_call: TRBJ2-7; d_call: -; cdr3_aa: CASSLGPSYEQYF; cdr3_nt: TGTGCCAGCAGCTTAGGGCCCTCCTACGAGCAGTACTTC
v_call: TRBV15; clone_size: -; j_call: TRBJ2-5; d_call: TRBD2; cdr3_aa: CATSRRTSRETQYF; cdr3_nt: TGTGCCACCAGCAGAAGGACTAGCCGTGAGACCCAGTACTTC
v_call: TRBV11-2; clone_size: -; j_call: TRBJ1-1; d_call: -; cdr3_aa: CASSSNKIPKAFF; cdr3_nt: TGTGCCAGCAGCTCGAACAAGATCCCCAAAGCTTTCTTT
v_call: TRBV5-6; clone_size: -; j_call: TRBJ1-3; d_call: TRBD1; cdr3_aa: CASSLEGAGGNTIYF; cdr3_nt: TGTGCCAGCAGCTTGGAGGGGGCTGGTGGAAACACCATATATTTT
v_call: TRBV13; clone_size: once; j_call: TRBJ2-5; d_call: TRBD2; cdr3_aa: CASSSGGLAVQETQYF; cdr3_nt: TGTGCCAGCAGCTCGGGGGGACTAGCGGTCCAAGAGACCCAGTACTTC
v_call: TRBV9; clone_size: -; j_call: TRBJ2-3; d_call: TRBD2; cdr3_aa: CASSGRAGGNTDTQYF; cdr3_nt: TGTGCCAGCAGCGGAAGAGCGGGAGGAAACACAGATACGCAGTATTTT
v_call: TRBV28; clone_size: -; j_call: TRBJ1-2; d_call: TRBD1; cdr3_aa: CASSNGQGGLGYTF; cdr3_nt: TGTGCCAGCAGCAACGGACAGGGGGGGCTTGGCTACACCTTC
v_call: TRBV7-8; clone_size: once; j_call: TRBJ2-7; d_call: -; cdr3_aa: CASSSTLAYEQYF; cdr3_nt: TGTGCCAGCAGCTCGACTCTTGCCTACGAGCAGTACTTC
v_call: TRBV6-6; clone_size: -; j_call: TRBJ1-5; d_call: -; cdr3_aa: CASSPPADQPQHF; cdr3_nt: TGTGCCAGCAGTCCCCCCGCGGATCAGCCCCAGCATTTT
v_call: TRBV4-3; clone_size: few; j_call: TRBJ1-5; d_call: -; cdr3_aa: CASSQDWGDGQPQHF; cdr3_nt: TGCGCCAGCAGCCAAGATTGGGGGGACGGTCAGCCCCAGCATTTT
v_call: TRBV28; clone_size: -; j_call: TRBJ1-5; d_call: -; cdr3_aa: CASIARGRNQPQHF; cdr3_nt: TGTGCCAGCATCGCGAGAGGGCGCAATCAGCCCCAGCATTTT
v_call: TRBV14; clone_size: -; j_call: TRBJ2-1; d_call: TRBD2; cdr3_aa: CASSQDRGTSHNEQFF; cdr3_nt: TGTGCCAGCAGCCAAGATCGGGGGACTAGCCACAATGAGCAGTTCTTC
v_call: TRBV4-3; clone_size: -; j_call: TRBJ1-1; d_call: -; cdr3_aa: CASSMSGVSEAFF; cdr3_nt: TGCGCCAGCAGCATGAGTGGAGTCAGTGAAGCTTTCTTT
v_call: TRBV19; clone_size: -; j_call: TRBJ2-7; d_call: -; cdr3_aa: CASSIATGSSYEQYF; cdr3_nt: TGTGCCAGTAGTATAGCCACAGGGAGCTCCTACGAGCAGTACTTC
v_call: TRBV7-9; clone_size: -; j_call: TRBJ2-1; d_call: TRBD2; cdr3_aa: CASSSSGGLYNEQFF; cdr3_nt: TGTGCCAGCAGCTCTAGCGGGGGGTTATACAATGAGCAGTTCTTC
v_call: TRBV4-1; clone_size: few; j_call: TRBJ2-2; d_call: -; cdr3_aa: CASSQGKLQRLPTGELFF; cdr3_nt: TGCGCCAGCAGCCAAGGGAAACTGCAGCGATTGCCCACCGGGGAGCTGTTTTTT
v_call: TRBV27; clone_size: -; j_call: TRBJ2-7; d_call: TRBD2; cdr3_aa: CASSLLRDGREYEQYF; cdr3_nt: TGTGCCAGCAGTTTACTCCGCGACGGGAGGGAGTACGAGCAGTACTTC
v_call: TRBV5-6; clone_size: -; j_call: TRBJ2-7; d_call: -; cdr3_aa: CASRPPAGGSYEQYF; cdr3_nt: TGTGCCAGCAGACCACCTGCAGGAGGTTCCTACGAGCAGTACTTC
v_call: TRBV19; clone_size: -; j_call: TRBJ2-1; d_call: -; cdr3_aa: CASSISDSYNEQFF; cdr3_nt: TGTGCCAGTAGTATATCGGACAGCTACAATGAGCAGTTCTTC
v_call: TRBV4-1; clone_size: -; j_call: TRBJ1-3; d_call: -; cdr3_aa: CASSQQDSGNTIYF; cdr3_nt: TGCGCCAGCAGCCAACAGGACTCTGGAAACACCATATATTTT
v_call: TRBV7-2; clone_size: few; j_call: TRBJ2-7; d_call: -; cdr3_aa: CASSLWGGPLPEQYF; cdr3_nt: TGTGCCAGCAGCTTATGGGGGGGCCCTCTTCCCGAGCAGTACTTC
v_call: TRBV4-2; clone_size: -; j_call: TRBJ2-5; d_call: TRBD2; cdr3_aa: CASSQGGTSRGEGETQYF; cdr3_nt: TGTGCCAGCAGCCAAGGCGGGACTTCGCGGGGGGAGGGAGAGACCCAGTACTTC
v_call: TRBV27; clone_size: -; j_call: TRBJ2-7; d_call: TRBD2; cdr3_aa: CASSLASGSTEQYF; cdr3_nt: TGTGCCAGCAGTTTAGCCAGCGGGAGTACCGAGCAGTACTTC
v_call: TRBV28; clone_size: -; j_call: TRBJ1-3; d_call: TRBD1; cdr3_aa: CASSTPGTGNTIYF; cdr3_nt: TGTGCCAGCAGTACACCCGGGACAGGCAACACCATATATTTT
v_call: TRBV6-6; clone_size: -; j_call: TRBJ2-1; d_call: TRBD1; cdr3_aa: CASSYSGQYNEQFF; cdr3_nt: TGTGCCAGCAGTTACTCGGGACAGTACAATGAGCAGTTCTTC
v_call: TRBV19; clone_size: -; j_call: TRBJ2-6; d_call: -; cdr3_aa: CASSSRESGANVLTF; cdr3_nt: TGTGCCAGTAGTAGCAGGGAATCTGGGGCCAACGTCCTGACTTTC
v_call: TRBV6-5; clone_size: -; j_call: TRBJ2-7; d_call: TRBD1; cdr3_aa: CASSEHRGEQYF; cdr3_nt: TGTGCCAGCAGTGAACACAGGGGCGAGCAGTACTTC
v_call: TRBV6-5; clone_size: -; j_call: TRBJ1-2; d_call: -; cdr3_aa: CASSYGSATDYTF; cdr3_nt: TGTGCCAGCAGTTATGGCAGCGCCACTGACTACACCTTC